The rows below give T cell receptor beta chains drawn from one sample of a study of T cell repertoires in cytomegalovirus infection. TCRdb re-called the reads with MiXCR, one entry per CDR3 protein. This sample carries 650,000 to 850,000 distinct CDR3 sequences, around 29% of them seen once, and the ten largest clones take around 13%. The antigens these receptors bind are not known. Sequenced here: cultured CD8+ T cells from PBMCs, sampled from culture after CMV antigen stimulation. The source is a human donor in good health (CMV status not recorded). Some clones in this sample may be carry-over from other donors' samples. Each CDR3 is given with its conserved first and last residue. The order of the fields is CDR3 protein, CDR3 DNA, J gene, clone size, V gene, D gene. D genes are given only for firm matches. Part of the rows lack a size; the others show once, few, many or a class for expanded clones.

CDSSSLGNQPQHF | TGTGACAGCAGCTCCCTCGGTAATCAGCCCCAGCATTTT | TRBJ1-5 | - | TRBV7-9 | -
CASSLGAGGGTDTQYF | TGTGCCAGCAGTTTAGGCGCAGGGGGTGGGACAGATACGCAGTATTTT | TRBJ2-3 | - | TRBV28 | TRBD1
CASSWTGETGEKLFF | TGTGCCAGCAGCTGGACAGGGGAGACGGGTGAAAAACTGTTTTTT | TRBJ1-4 | - | TRBV14 | TRBD1
CSARDMTGWNQPQHF | TGCAGTGCTAGAGATATGACAGGGTGGAATCAGCCCCAGCATTTT | TRBJ1-5 | few | TRBV20-1 | TRBD1
CASSLYKGLNTEAFF | TGTGCCAGCAGCTTATATAAGGGCTTGAACACTGAAGCTTTCTTT | TRBJ1-1 | few | TRBV7-6 | -
CASSISYRGIRGYTF | TGTGCCAGTAGTATAAGTTACAGGGGGATTCGTGGCTACACCTTC | TRBJ1-2 | - | TRBV19 | TRBD1
CASTSTSGGSYEQYF | TGTGCCAGCACCTCGACTAGCGGTGGCTCCTACGAGCAGTACTTC | TRBJ2-7 | few | TRBV11-1 | TRBD2
CASSLIPGGRRETQYF | TGTGCCAGCAGCTTAATCCCCGGGGGCCGTCGAGAGACCCAGTACTTC | TRBJ2-5 | many | TRBV7-6 | -
CASSFMGETQYF | TGTGCCAGCAGCTTCATGGGTGAGACCCAGTACTTC | TRBJ2-5 | - | TRBV11-3 | -
CASSPGLGYGYTF | TGTGCCAGCAGTCCTGGCTTGGGCTATGGCTACACCTTC | TRBJ1-2 | many | TRBV12-3/TRBV12-4 | -
CASSFSRIETEAFF | TGTGCCAGCAGCTTCTCAAGAATCGAGACTGAAGCTTTCTTT | TRBJ1-1 | many | TRBV7-2 | -
CASSLLVVGSPEAFF | TGTGCCAGCAGCTTACTCGTTGTGGGGAGTCCTGAAGCTTTCTTT | TRBJ1-1 | many | TRBV7-2 | -
CASSEARRASSNQPQHF | TGTGCCAGCAGTGAAGCGAGAAGGGCCTCAAGCAATCAGCCCCAGCATTTT | TRBJ1-5 | few | TRBV6-1 | -
CASIDPGRTGELFF | TGTGCCAGCATAGATCCAGGGCGGACCGGGGAGCTGTTTTTT | TRBJ2-2 | many | TRBV7-8 | -
CAIRTTDYNEQFF | TGTGCCATCAGGACGACTGACTACAATGAGCAGTTCTTC | TRBJ2-1 | once | TRBV10-3 | -
CASSFTEGVGEIPGNQPQHF | TGTGCCAGCAGTTTCACCGAAGGGGTGGGGGAGATCCCCGGCAATCAGCCCCAGCATTTT | TRBJ1-5 | - | TRBV6-2/TRBV6-3 | -
CASSQESRGENIQYF | TGTGCCAGCAGCCAAGAGAGCAGGGGTGAAAACATTCAGTACTTC | TRBJ2-4 | few | TRBV14 | -
CASSSGPAYEQYF | TGTGCCAGCAGTTCGGGACCAGCATACGAGCAGTACTTC | TRBJ2-7 | few | TRBV27 | -
CASSERGGDYTDTQYF | TGTGCCAGCAGCGAGAGAGGTGGTGACTATACGGATACGCAGTATTTT | TRBJ2-3 | - | TRBV9 | -
CASSLDEGNTEAFF | TGTGCCAGCAGTTTAGACGAGGGCAACACTGAAGCTTTCTTT | TRBJ1-1 | - | TRBV27 | -
CASSLGRESTDTQYF | TGTGCCAGCAGCTTAGGGCGGGAGAGCACAGATACGCAGTATTTT | TRBJ2-3 | few | TRBV13 | TRBD2
CASSPGTGIYGYTF | TGTGCCAGTAGTCCCGGGACAGGGATCTATGGCTACACCTTC | TRBJ1-2 | - | TRBV11-2 | TRBD1
CASSTSGIIQYF | TGTGCCAGCAGTACAAGCGGGATCATTCAGTACTTC | TRBJ2-4 | - | TRBV12-3/TRBV12-4 | TRBD2
CASSLVAGMNTEAFF | TGTGCCAGCAGCTTGGTTGCGGGGATGAACACTGAAGCTTTCTTT | TRBJ1-1 | - | TRBV5-5 | -
CASSRSFGEKTEAFF | TGTGCCAGCAGCCGATCGTTCGGGGAAAAGACTGAAGCTTTCTTT | TRBJ1-1 | - | TRBV7-6 | -
CSVVTEEQFF | TGCAGCGTTGTGACAGAGGAGCAGTTCTTC | TRBJ2-1 | - | TRBV29-1 | -
CASSLGRTPYSNQPQHF | TGTGCCAGCAGCCTAGGAAGGACACCGTATAGCAATCAGCCCCAGCATTTT | TRBJ1-5 | many | TRBV7-2 | -
CASSETRSGYGSPLHF | TGTGCCAGCAGTGAAACTCGATCTGGGTATGGGTCACCCCTCCACTTT | TRBJ1-6 | few | TRBV2 | -
CASSHPSGGLDTGELFF | TGTGCCAGCAGCCACCCTAGCGGGGGGCTTGACACCGGGGAGCTGTTTTTT | TRBJ2-2 | - | TRBV3-1 | TRBD2
CASSLVDRARYGYTF | TGTGCCAGCAGCTTGGTCGACAGGGCGAGGTATGGCTACACCTTC | TRBJ1-2 | many | TRBV7-6 | TRBD1
CASRGEDEAFF | TGTGCCAGCAGGGGGGAGGATGAAGCTTTCTTT | TRBJ1-1 | once | TRBV7-3 | -
CASSNAASGDSEQFF | TGTGCCAGCAGTAACGCGGCTAGCGGGGACTCTGAGCAGTTCTTC | TRBJ2-1 | few | TRBV27 | TRBD2
CASSPGQGFHYGYTF | TGTGCCAGCTCGCCGGGACAGGGATTTCACTATGGCTACACCTTC | TRBJ1-2 | - | TRBV18 | TRBD1
CASSQEMSGVNYNEQFF | TGTGCCAGCAGCCAAGAAATGAGCGGGGTCAACTACAATGAGCAGTTCTTC | TRBJ2-1 | - | TRBV3-1 | TRBD2
CASSEDRRNSPLHF | TGTGCCAGCAGTGAAGACAGGAGGAATTCACCCCTCCACTTT | TRBJ1-6 | - | TRBV2 | -
CASSEGDRGEQFF | TGTGCCAGCAGCGAGGGGGACCGGGGGGAGCAGTTCTTC | TRBJ2-1 | - | TRBV9 | -
CASSVGLSDTQYF | TGTGCCAGCAGCGTTGGACTCTCAGATACGCAGTATTTT | TRBJ2-3 | few | TRBV7-2 | -
CASPGQGTGEQFF | TGTGCCAGTCCGGGACAGGGAACGGGAGAGCAGTTCTTC | TRBJ2-1 | - | TRBV5-5 | TRBD1